These 25 T cell receptor beta chains came from one sample sequenced in a study of shared clonotypes between healthy human individuals. Assay: immunoSEQ multiplex PCR; the TCRdb copy retains only in-frame clones and omits some. The data hold 85,000 to 100,000 clones, with 67% observed a single time. The sequenced sample consisted of memory CD8+ T cells sorted from blood. Subset described: CD45RO+ cells pooled with CCR7-negative TemRA cells. These receptors were taken from a man aged 25-45 years in good health.

The chain recombines TRBV6-5 with TRBJ1-1; 8 bases agree with TRBD1. The junction had 7 bases not matched to a gene; V was cut back by 6 bases and J by 4 bases. CDR3 size: 14 residues. The germline gives CDR1 MNHEY, CDR2 SVGAGI. CDR3 sequence reads: CASRMDRVVTEAFF. The CDR3, as DNA: TGTGCCAGCAGGATGGACAGGGTAGTCACTGAAGCTTTCTTT.

Only one count was recorded for this clone. The chain recombines TRBV7-2 with TRBJ2-2; D ambiguous. Trimming cost V 2 bases and J 4 bases, with 14 bases left between them. Germline CDR1 is SGHTA and CDR2 is FQGNSA. There are 16 residues in the CDR3. CDR3 loop: CASSLMSVRFTGELFF. CDR3 DNA: TGTGCCAGCAGCTTAATGTCCGTTCGGTTCACCGGGGAGCTGTTTTTT.

Comment on this clone: The sample has other DNA sequences that encode this CDR3 too. The V and J genes are TRBV10-1 and TRBJ2-2, with D perhaps given as TRBD1 or TRBD2 (5 bases each). The CDR3 length is 13 residues. Germline V gives CDR1 WNHNN, CDR2 SYGVQD (reference sequence). The V and J ends lost 0 bases and 6 bases respectively, with 5 bases between them. The CDR3 protein is CASSESGAGELFF. CDR3 bases: TGCGCCAGCAGTGAGTCGGGGGCCGGGGAGCTGTTTTTT.

V is TRBV25-1 and J is TRBJ2-1, with a possible D match to TRBD2 (7 bases). CDR3 size: 16 residues. Germline CDR1 is MGHDK and CDR2 is SYGVNS. V shed 4 bases and J shed 7 bases, with 20 bases lying between them. The CDR3 sequence: CASSAGAGTKKNEQFF. The DNA for the CDR3 is TGTGCCAGCAGTGCAGGGGCCGGGACTAAAAAGAATGAGCAGTTCTTC.

This clone was picked up a small number of times. V and J are TRBV6-9 and TRBJ2-7, with a tentative D call TRBD1 (5 bases). CDR1 MNHGY and CDR2 SVAAGI come from the germline V gene. Trimming pared 7 bases from V and 6 bases from J, leaving 13 bases between. The CDR3 consists of 12 residues. CDR3 in DNA: TGTGCCAGCACGATAAAGGGGTGCGAGCAGTACTTC. This codes for CASTIKGCEQYF.

V and J are TRBV5-4 and TRBJ1-1; D is uncertain. The CDR3 covers 12 residues. Trimming left V 0 bases short and J 6 bases short, with 6 bases between. Germline assignment: CDR1 SGHNT and CDR2 YYREEE (reference sequence). The CDR3 region is CASSLGFAEAFF. The CDR3 DNA reads TGTGCCAGCAGCTTGGGTTTCGCTGAAGCTTTCTTT.

This chain joins TRBV4-1 and TRBJ1-2, with 10 nucleotides matching TRBD1. Germline V CDR1 and CDR2: MGHRA, YSYEKL. This CDR3 is built from 17 residues. The trim removed 4 bases at V and 4 bases at J, leaving 12 bases unmatched. In DNA, the CDR3 is TGCGCCAGCAGCCTATCGGGACAGGGGACCCCCGCCTATGGCTACACCTTC. It specifies CASSLSGQGTPAYGYTF.

The CDR3 sequence: CASSPVLNTEAFF. CDR3 nucleotide sequence: TGTGCCAGCAGCCCTGTCTTGAACACTGAAGCTTTCTTT. This chain uses TRBV28 with TRBJ1-1; D is unresolved. V lost 6 bases and J lost 0, with 8 bases in between. The CDR3 totals 13 residues. Germline V gives CDR1 MDHEN, CDR2 SYDVKM.

The table lists this clone with a count of one. The chain links TRBV28 to TRBJ2-1, with 9 bases aligning to TRBD2. Germline-derived CDR1 and CDR2 are MDHEN and SYDVKM. V lost 6 bases, J lost 3 bases, and 9 bases stayed unmatched. The CDR3 extends over 16 amino acids. In DNA, the CDR3 is TGTGCCAGCAGCCCCCTTACTAGCGGGTACTACAATGAGCAGTTCTTC. Its protein is CASSPLTSGYYNEQFF.

This chain uses TRBV4-2 with TRBJ2-1, with TRBD2 matching over 11 bases. V was pared by 0 bases and J by 3 bases, with 1 base of the junction left unmatched. Germline lookup yields CDR1 LGHNA and CDR2 YNFKEQ. The CDR3 runs to 16 residues. The CDR3 region is CASSQEGTSGYNEQFF. CDR3 in DNA: TGTGCCAGCAGCCAAGAAGGGACTAGCGGCTACAATGAGCAGTTCTTC.

The genes are TRBV4-1 and TRBJ2-3; weak D call: TRBD1 (7 bases). The CDR3 spans 21 residues. Germline assignment: CDR1 MGHRA and CDR2 YSYEKL. The V end lost 0 bases, the J end lost 2 bases, and 27 bases lay between the germline ends. The CDR3 is CASSQDRLRRRDSAITDTQYF. CDR3 sequence (DNA): TGCGCCAGCAGCCAAGATCGCTTGCGCCGGAGGGACAGCGCTATCACAGATACGCAGTATTTT.

V gene TRBV4-1 combines with J gene TRBJ2-7, with 9 bases aligning to TRBD2. The CDR3 runs 15 residues. From germline, CDR1 is MGHRA and CDR2 YSYEKL. The V segment lost 3 bases and the J segment 3 bases; nucleotides outside the gene matches: 6. The CDR3 DNA sequence: TGCGCCAGCAGCCAGGAAGCGGGAGGTCTCTACGAGCAGTACTTC. Translated, it gives CASSQEAGGLYEQYF.

Points on this clone: At one end the junction does not follow the germline gene, possibly because of a read error. Other nucleotide sequences from this sample produce the same CDR3. J is TRBJ2-5 and V is TRBV11-2; perhaps TRBD2 as D (6 bases). The CDR3 totals 16 residues. CDR1 and CDR2 from the germline V gene are SGHAT and FQNNGV. The CDR3: CASSSSGTGAKETQYF. In DNA form, the CDR3 reads TGCGCCAGCAGCAGTAGCGGAACCGGGGCCAAAGAGACCCAGTACTTC.

The genes are TRBV5-5 and TRBJ2-2, with D uncertain. The V gene lost 2 bases and the J gene lost 6 bases, with 11 bases spanning the gap. Germline assignment: CDR1 SGHKS and CDR2 YYEKEE (reference sequence). The CDR3 totals 14 residues. In nucleotides, the CDR3 is TGTGCCAGCAGCTTCTACCCTGAGGCCGGGGAGCTGTTTTTT. Translation: CASSFYPEAGELFF.

Concerning this clone: Other DNA sequences of this sample code for an identical CDR3. The V call is TRBV5-1, the J call TRBJ2-1; TRBD1 is a possible D gene (6 bases). The V end was cut by 3 bases, the J end by 3 bases, with 7 bases between. The CDR3 covers 13 residues. Germline values: CDR1 SGHRS, CDR2 YFSETQ. CDR3 DNA sequence: TGCGCCAGCAGCTCGGACAGCTACAATGAGCAGTTCTTC. Translation gives CASSSDSYNEQFF.

J is TRBJ1-5 and V is TRBV6-1; 9 positions match TRBD1. Germline V gene lookup returns CDR1 MNHNS and CDR2 SASEGT. The ends lost 7 bases at V and 5 bases at J; junction bases unmatched: 9. This CDR3 has 15 amino acids. The DNA for the CDR3 is TGTGCCAGCATGGAACGGGACAGGGCGCATCAGCCCCAGCATTTT. This sequence encodes CASMERDRAHQPQHF.

This chain joins TRBV28 and TRBJ1-5; 9 bases agree with TRBD1. The junction had 12 bases not matched to a gene; V was cut back by 7 bases and J by 5 bases. Germline lookup yields CDR1 MDHEN and CDR2 SYDVKM. The CDR3 is 16 amino acids. Here the CDR3 reads CASNDIGTGYDQPQHF. In DNA, the CDR3 is TGTGCCAGCAACGACATCGGGACAGGGTACGATCAGCCCCAGCATTTT.

This rearrangement joins TRBV27 to TRBJ1-3; maybe TRBD1 (5 bases). The CDR3 contains 14 residues. Per the germline V gene, CDR1 is MNHEY and CDR2 is SMNVEV (reference sequence). V was pared by 5 bases and J by 1 base, with 9 bases between. The CDR3 sequence is CASSPYRSGNTIYF. In DNA, the CDR3 is TGTGCCAGCAGTCCATACAGGTCTGGAAACACCATATATTTT.

This clone was counted many times. This rearrangement joins TRBV28 to TRBJ2-1, with TRBD2 identical over 15 bases. The germline V gene encodes CDR1 MDHEN and CDR2 SYDVKM. V dropped 5 bases and J dropped 7; count of bases not matched to a gene: 3. The CDR3 totals 15 residues. CDR3 sequence: CASSPGTSGRNEQFF. DNA of the CDR3: TGTGCCAGCAGTCCGGGGACTAGCGGGAGGAATGAGCAGTTCTTC.

V is TRBV29-1 and J is TRBJ1-2; perhaps TRBD1 as D (6 bases). This CDR3 is 14 amino acids long. V was cut by 7 bases and J by 2 bases, with 17 bases left in between. Germline CDR1 is SQVTM and CDR2 is ANQGSEA. The CDR3, as DNA: TGCAGCGCAGCCGGGGCAGGGGTAAACTATGGCTACACCTTC. Translated, it gives CSAAGAGVNYGYTF.

This clone was detected once. V is TRBV6-5 and J is TRBJ2-7; no reliable D call. Germline V gene lookup returns CDR1 MNHEY and CDR2 SVGAGI. V was clipped by 8 bases and J by 2 bases, with 10 bases between them. The CDR3 is 12 amino acids. CDR3 sequence reads: CASATATYEQYF. The CDR3 DNA reads as TGTGCCAGCGCCACTGCTACCTACGAGCAGTACTTC.

This chain connects TRBV19 to TRBJ2-7; D unresolved. Trimming stripped 4 bases from V and 2 bases from J, with 9 bases between. Germline V CDR1 and CDR2: LNHDA, SQIVND (reference sequence). This CDR3 comprises 13 residues. CDR3 nucleotides: TGTGCCAGTAGTAGCAGACCACCCTACGAGCAGTACTTC. This encodes CASSSRPPYEQYF.

The rearrangement links TRBV5-1 to TRBJ2-1, with D unclear. Trimming left V 0 bases short and J 6 bases short, with 13 bases between. The CDR3 extends over 15 amino acids. The V gene's germline CDR1 is SGHRS and CDR2 YFSETQ. As DNA, the CDR3 is TGCGCCAGCAGCTTGGGGGAAGCGTCCGGCAATGAGCAGTTCTTC. Protein sequence: CASSLGEASGNEQFF.

This clone was seen only a few times. V gene TRBV6-4 combines with J gene TRBJ2-1, with 12 bases fitting TRBD2. V was pared by 6 bases and J by 9 bases, with 6 bases of the junction left unmatched. This CDR3 spans 14 amino acids. In germline, CDR1 is MRHNA, CDR2 SNTAGT. DNA for the CDR3: TGTGCCAGCAGCCTAGCGGGAGGGCTTGGTGAGCAGTTCTTC. Translation: CASSLAGGLGEQFF.

This chain links TRBV6-1 with TRBJ2-7, with TRBD1 identical over 8 bases. Trimming at V came to 4 bases and at J to 2 bases, leaving 10 bases not matched to a gene. This CDR3 comprises 16 residues. The germline CDR1 and CDR2 sequences are MNHNS and SASEGT. The CDR3: CASSATYRGWTYEQYF. For the CDR3, the DNA is TGTGCCAGCAGTGCGACCTACAGGGGGTGGACCTACGAGCAGTACTTC.